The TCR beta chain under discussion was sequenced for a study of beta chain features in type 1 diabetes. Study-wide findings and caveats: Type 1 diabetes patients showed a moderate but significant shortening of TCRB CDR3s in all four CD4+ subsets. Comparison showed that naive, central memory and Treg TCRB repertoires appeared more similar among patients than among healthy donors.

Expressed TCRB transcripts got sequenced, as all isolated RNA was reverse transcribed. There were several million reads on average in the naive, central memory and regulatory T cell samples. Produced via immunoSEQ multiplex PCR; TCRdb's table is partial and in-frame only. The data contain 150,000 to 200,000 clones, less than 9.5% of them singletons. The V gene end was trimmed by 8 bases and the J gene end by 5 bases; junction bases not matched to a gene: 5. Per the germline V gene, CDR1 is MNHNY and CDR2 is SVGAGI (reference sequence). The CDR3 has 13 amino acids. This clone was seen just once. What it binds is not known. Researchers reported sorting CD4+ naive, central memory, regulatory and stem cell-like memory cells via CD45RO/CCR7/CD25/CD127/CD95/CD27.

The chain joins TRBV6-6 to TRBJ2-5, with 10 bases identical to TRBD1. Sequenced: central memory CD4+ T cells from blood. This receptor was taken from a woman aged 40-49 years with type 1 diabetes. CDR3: CASGGTGVETQYF. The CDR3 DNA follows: TGTGCCAGCGGCGGGACAGGGGTCGAGACCCAGTACTTC.